Below, 20 T cell receptor beta chains from the same sample are listed, as sequenced in a study of T cells expressing NK-cell markers. For each CDR3 protein, TCRdb gives one entry from its re-call of the 5' RACE reads, without DNA. The sample spans some 340,000 distinct CDR3 sequences; the ten largest clones claim roughly 5.2%. The material sequenced was blood T cells: a sorted CD56 or NKG2C T cell subset, CD4+ or CD8+ T cells, or bulk PBMC T cells (not recorded which). The receptor source for this set is a man aged 18 to 70 in good health.

The chain employs TRBV2 and TRBJ1-1. Germline V gene sequence: CDR1 SNHLY, CDR2 FYNNEI. The CDR3 is made up of 12 amino acids. CDR3 loop: CASRPQNTEAFF.

The chain employs TRBV6-5 and TRBJ1-4; TCRdb's D call of TRBD1 is untestable without DNA. CDR1 and CDR2 from the germline V gene are MNHEY and SVGAGI. The CDR3 runs 17 residues. The CDR3 sequence: CASSYPLAGGRNEKLFF.

The V and J genes are TRBV2 and TRBJ2-4; the D call of TRBD2 rests on TCRdb alone, since no DNA is present to check it. This CDR3 comprises 13 residues. The germline gives CDR1 SNHLY, CDR2 FYNNEI. CDR3 sequence: CASSPGTSDIQYF.

This chain connects TRBV6-5 to TRBJ2-3; TCRdb returns TRBD2, unconfirmable since there is no DNA. The germline V gene has CDR1 MNHEY and CDR2 SVGAGI. This CDR3 is built from 14 residues. The CDR3 loop is CASSYGGNTDTQYF.

J is TRBJ2-7 and V is TRBV12-3 or TRBV12-4; the D gene TCRdb calls, TRBD1, cannot be checked with no DNA. This CDR3 is 15 amino acids long. The chain's CDR3 is CASSYPTGFVIEQYF.

The chain employs TRBV7-2 and TRBJ2-2; no DNA is available, so the TRBD1 call from TCRdb remains unchecked. The germline V gene has CDR1 SGHTA and CDR2 FQGNSA. CDR3 length: 14 residues. CDR3 protein: CASSSGRGADELFF.

The rearrangement uses TRBV10-1 and TRBJ2-2; TCRdb calls TRBD1, which cannot be checked without DNA. CDR3 size: 21 residues. The germline V gene has CDR1 WNHNN and CDR2 SYGVQD (reference sequence). The chain's CDR3 is CATPPSSGQGTPPGCTGELFF.

The chain employs TRBV14 and TRBJ2-7; as DNA is missing, the TRBD1 call by TCRdb cannot be tested. The CDR3 totals 15 residues. Germline CDR1 and CDR2: SGHDN and FVKESK. The CDR3 is CASSGLDRAIPEQYF.

The rearrangement uses TRBV20-1 and TRBJ2-5; the D call from TCRdb, TRBD1, cannot be confirmed without DNA. The CDR3 extends over 15 amino acids. Germline values: CDR1 DFQATT, CDR2 SNEGSKA (reference sequence). The chain's CDR3 is CSAVGRDRVLKTQYF.

The gene calls are TRBV28 and TRBJ1-2; the D call from TCRdb, TRBD1, cannot be confirmed without DNA. The CDR3 spans 15 residues. In germline, CDR1 is MDHEN, CDR2 SYDVKM. The CDR3 protein is CASSPGTWVSYGYTF.

The rearrangement joins TRBV12-3 or TRBV12-4 to TRBJ2-1. CDR3 length equals 12 residues. CDR3 region: CASSLGSGEQFF.

J is TRBJ2-5 and V is TRBV27; the TCRdb D gene call, TRBD2, has no DNA to confirm it. Germline CDR1 reads MNHEY; CDR2 reads SMNVEV (reference sequence). The CDR3 runs 16 residues. The CDR3 here is CASSDYRTGYQETQYF.

The V and J genes are TRBV13 and TRBJ2-5; absent DNA, TCRdb's TRBD1 call cannot be checked. The germline V gene encodes CDR1 PRHDT and CDR2 FYEKMQ (reference sequence). CDR3 length: 16 amino acids. CDR3 region: CASSSGTGSFQETQYF. The full variable domain, in which reference TRBV13 and TRBJ2-5 provide the parts outside the CDR3, is AAGVIQSPRHLIKEKRETATLKCYPIPRHDTVYWYQQGPGQDPQFLISFYEKMQSDKGSIPDRFSAQQFSDYHSELNMSSLELGDSALYFCASSSGTGSFQETQYFGPGTRLLVL.

This rearrangement joins TRBV20-1 to TRBJ1-5; checking the TCRdb D call of TRBD1 is not possible without DNA. The CDR3 extends over 14 amino acids. Germline V gene data show CDR1 as DFQATT and CDR2 as SNEGSKA (reference sequence). The CDR3: CSATGTGYNQPQHF.

The chain couples TRBV6-2 or TRBV6-3 to TRBJ2-7. Germline V gene lookup returns CDR1 MNHEY and CDR2 SVGEGT. The CDR3 is made up of 14 amino acids. The chain's CDR3 is CASSYAYLTYEQYF.

The chain employs TRBV6-1 and TRBJ2-7; TCRdb gives TRBD1 as the D gene, but with no DNA this cannot be confirmed. The CDR3 has 12 residues. Germline V gene data show CDR1 as MNHNS and CDR2 as SASEGT. CDR3 region: CASRGGGREQYF.

This rearrangement joins TRBV11-2 to TRBJ2-5; the TCRdb D gene call, TRBD1, has no DNA to confirm it. The CDR3 has 13 amino acids. CDR1 is SGHAT, CDR2 FQNNGV, per germline. CDR3 sequence reads: CASSFGLGATQYF.

V is TRBV25-1 and J is TRBJ1-1. The length of the CDR3 is 15 residues. From germline, CDR1 is MGHDK and CDR2 SYGVNS. The CDR3 here is CASSTWEGVNTEAFF.

The rearrangement links TRBV5-1 to TRBJ2-1; the D call from TCRdb, TRBD1, cannot be confirmed without DNA. Germline V gene lookup returns CDR1 SGHRS and CDR2 YFSETQ. The CDR3 length is 17 residues. The CDR3 sequence is CASSPTLQGSSYNEQFF.

The chain uses TRBV5-1 and TRBJ2-1; the D call of TRBD1 rests on TCRdb alone, since no DNA is present to check it. This CDR3 contains 11 residues. Germline CDR1 is SGHRS and CDR2 is YFSETQ. CDR3 amino acids: CASSSTGALFF.